The following is a T cell receptor (beta chain) sequence with its context. Antigen: not known. Here the CDR3 omits its conserved ending phenylalanine or tryptophan, so a read error is the likely source. This record belongs to a study of regulatory T cells in long-lasting Graves disease. On the study more broadly: Antithyroid drugs had been given to newly diagnosed Graves' patients for under 3 months. General study points: Accuracy was perhaps lowered by the small sample size.

Trimming removed 1 base from V and 0 bases from J, with 10 bases in between. CDR1 is DFQATT and CDR2 is SNEGSKA in the germline V gene (reference sequence). The CDR3 is 15 amino acids. Both iRepertoire HTBI primers and Arm-PCR of CDR3 regions were used to build the TCR beta libraries. TCRdb ran MiXCR on the multiplex PCR reads and lists one entry per CDR3 protein. The data show 350,000 to 500,000 distinct CDR3 sequences, 14% seen once. Stated time point: newly diagnosed GD, antithyroid drugs for less than 3 months. The TCR library was made from RNA extracted from PBMCs. These data were also filed under a second study, of T cells in Graves' hyperthyroidism and ophthalmopathy.

The sequences come from peripheral blood mononuclear cells (PBMCs), collected at new diagnosis, from a patient treated with antithyroid drugs. The rearrangement links TRBV20-1 to TRBJ2-4; no clear D. The clonotype comes from a woman between 45 and 60 years old with Graves disease. The CDR3: CSARVIGLAKNIQYS. The CDR3 nucleotides read TGCAGTGCTAGAGTCATCGGGTTAGCCAAAAACATTCAGTACTCC.